The 14 T cell receptor beta chains below come from one sample, sequenced in a study of beta chain features in type 1 diabetes. Every isolated RNA sample was fully reverse transcribed, so sequencing captured expressed TCRB transcripts. Some clones are missing from TCRdb's copy, which holds only in-frame ones; the method was immunoSEQ multiplex PCR. The data show roughly 380,000 clones, 15% to 20% seen once. The sequencing input was naive CD4+ T cells from blood. The origin of the receptors is a woman under 30 in good health.

The chain has TRBV28 and TRBJ2-1; TRBD1 is a possible D gene (6 bases). This CDR3 has 15 amino acids. Germline CDR1 MDHEN, CDR2 SYDVKM. V lost 2 bases and J lost 5, with 13 bases in between. The CDR3 sequence: CASSLIRAGDNEQFF. CDR3 nucleotides: TGTGCCAGCAGTTTAATCAGGGCAGGGGACAATGAGCAGTTCTTC.

Only a few counts were recorded for this clone. The V call is TRBV30, the J call TRBJ2-3; D is uncertain. This CDR3 is 15 amino acids long. Germline CDR1 reads GTSNPN; CDR2 reads SVGIG (reference sequence). Trimming left V 2 bases short and J 0 bases short, with 12 bases between. CDR3 DNA: TGTGCCTGGAGTTTGGGCAGAACTAGCACAGATACGCAGTATTTT. Protein sequence: CAWSLGRTSTDTQYF. The full variable domain, rest sourced from reference TRBV30 and TRBJ2-3, is SQTIHQWPATLVQPVGSPLSLECTVEGTSNPNLYWYRQAAGRGLQLLFYSVGIGQISSEVPQNLSASRPQDRQFILSSKKLLLSDSGFYLCAWSLGRTSTDTQYFGPGTRLTVL.

A single count supports this clone. This chain connects TRBV6-5 to TRBJ1-2; tentatively, D is TRBD1 (6 bases). Germline values: CDR1 MNHEY, CDR2 SVGAGI. The CDR3 is 15 residues long. V was shortened by 7 bases and J by 3 bases, with 18 bases between the two germline ends. The CDR3 nucleotides read TGTGCCAGCACCCTGGGGGCAGCCGGCGACTATGGCTACACCTTC. Translated, it gives CASTLGAAGDYGYTF.

The chain uses TRBV7-9 and TRBJ2-7; D call uncertain. This CDR3 comprises 15 residues. V gave up 4 bases and J gave up 2 bases, with 15 bases separating them. Germline loops: CDR1 SEHNR, CDR2 FQNEAQ (reference sequence). CDR3 protein: CASSSSSWAAYEQYF. The CDR3 DNA is TGTGCCAGCAGCTCAAGTTCTTGGGCTGCCTACGAGCAGTACTTC.

The rearrangement joins TRBV5-1 to TRBJ2-1, with TRBD2 matching over 7 bases. The CDR3 has 16 amino acids. The V gene's germline CDR1 is SGHRS and CDR2 YFSETQ. The trim removed 0 bases at V and 2 bases at J, leaving 5 bases unmatched. The CDR3 DNA sequence: TGCGCCAGCAGCTTGGTTCGAGGGAGGGCCTACAATGAGCAGTTCTTC. Its protein is CASSLVRGRAYNEQFF.

This clone was recorded a few times. The chain has TRBV7-9 and TRBJ1-5, with 8 bases that match TRBD1. With 5 bases clipped from V and 5 bases from J, the junction kept 8 bases outside the gene matches. The length of the CDR3 is 15 residues. Per germline, CDR1 SEHNR and CDR2 FQNEAQ (reference sequence). The CDR3 sequence: CASSPPGQGYQPQHF. CDR3 bases: TGTGCCAGCAGCCCCCCCGGACAGGGTTATCAGCCCCAGCATTTT.

The chain has TRBV18 and TRBJ1-1, with a possible D match to TRBD1 (5 bases). The CDR3 has 14 amino acids. Deletions cut 5 bases from V and 2 bases from J, with 12 bases between. Germline assignment: CDR1 KGHSH and CDR2 LQKENI. In DNA, the CDR3 is TGTGCCAGCTCAGTCCGGGGGGACAACACTGAAGCTTTCTTT. Protein product: CASSVRGDNTEAFF.

This clone has only a few counts. The J gene is TRBJ2-7, the V gene TRBV5-4; D might be TRBD1 (5 bases). The V and J ends lost 5 bases and 5 bases respectively, with 11 bases between them. Germline V CDR1 and CDR2: SGHNT, YYREEE (reference sequence). CDR3 length equals 12 residues. The DNA of the CDR3 is TGTGCCAGCAGAGGGGCCCGGGACGAGCAGTACTTC. This codes for CASRGARDEQYF.

The V call is TRBV5-1, the J call TRBJ2-1; D is perhaps TRBD1 (5 bases). CDR1 and CDR2 from the germline V gene are SGHRS and YFSETQ. CDR3 length equals 15 residues. V was pared by 0 bases and J by 2 bases, with 9 bases between. The CDR3 DNA sequence: TGCGCCAGCAGCTTGGATACAGGCACCTACAATGAGCAGTTCTTC. Protein sequence: CASSLDTGTYNEQFF.

This clone showed up just a few times. The CDR3 here is CAWSVRLAGGEQFF. The DNA of the CDR3 is TGTGCCTGGAGTGTGAGGCTAGCGGGAGGGGAGCAGTTCTTC. J is TRBJ2-1 and V is TRBV30; 12 nucleotides line up with TRBD2. CDR1 is GTSNPN and CDR2 is SVGIG in the germline V gene (reference sequence). The CDR3 consists of 14 residues. The V gene end was trimmed by 0 bases and the J gene end by 10 bases; junction bases not matched to a gene: 4.

This clone turned up a few times. The chain combines TRBV5-5 with TRBJ2-5; D is undetermined. Germline CDR1 reads SGHKS; CDR2 reads YYEKEE (reference sequence). The CDR3 totals 11 residues. The germline V and J ends were trimmed by 0 bases and 5 bases, with 2 bases remaining between them. CDR3 region: CASSLAETQYF. CDR3 DNA: TGTGCCAGCAGCTTGGCGGAGACCCAGTACTTC.

The sample holds one count of this clone. The CDR3 reads CASSQGTVRETQYF. The CDR3 DNA follows: TGTGCCAGCAGCCAAGGGACAGTGAGGGAGACCCAGTACTTC. The chain is built from TRBV7-2 and TRBJ2-5, with 7 bases fitting TRBD1. From germline, CDR1 is SGHTA and CDR2 FQGNSA. The CDR3 is 14 amino acids. With V trimmed by 5 bases and J by 5 bases, 8 bases remained unmatched.

The chain joins TRBV7-9 to TRBJ1-1; no reliable D call. The germline gives CDR1 SEHNR, CDR2 FQNEAQ (reference sequence). This CDR3 comprises 12 residues. V shed 8 bases and J shed 4 bases, with 11 bases lying between them. The CDR3 region has the DNA TGTGCCAGCGCCGGCAGGCTCACTGAAGCTTTCTTT. Encoded protein: CASAGRLTEAFF.

The genes are TRBV30 and TRBJ1-5; 7 positions match TRBD1. CDR1 is GTSNPN, CDR2 SVGIG, per germline (reference sequence). After removal of 4 bases from V and 3 bases from J, the junction contained 3 bases not matched to a gene. The CDR3 extends over 13 amino acids. In DNA, the CDR3 is TGTGCCTGGACCAGGGGGTACAATCAGCCCCAGCATTTT. Translation: CAWTRGYNQPQHF.